This T cell receptor (beta chain) was recovered during a study of T cell responses to AZD1222 COVID-19 vaccine. Sequencing used immunoSEQ multiplex PCR; TCRdb keeps in-frame clones, though not all of them. The table shows more than 150,000 clones, with over 70% occurring only once. The sample in question was peripheral blood, obtained 28 days after the second AZD1222 dose. This clonotype originated in an adult who received the AZD1222 COVID-19 vaccine.

CDR3 in amino acids: CASSYKQGRNQPQHF. CDR3 in DNA: TGTGCCAGTAGCTACAAACAGGGTAGGAATCAGCCCCAGCATTTT. The V and J genes are TRBV19 and TRBJ1-5; TRBD1 is a possible D gene (6 bases). The CDR3 totals 15 residues. Between the trimmed V and J ends, which lost 6 bases and 4 bases, there was a span of 16 bases. Per the germline V gene, CDR1 is LNHDA and CDR2 is SQIVND (reference sequence).